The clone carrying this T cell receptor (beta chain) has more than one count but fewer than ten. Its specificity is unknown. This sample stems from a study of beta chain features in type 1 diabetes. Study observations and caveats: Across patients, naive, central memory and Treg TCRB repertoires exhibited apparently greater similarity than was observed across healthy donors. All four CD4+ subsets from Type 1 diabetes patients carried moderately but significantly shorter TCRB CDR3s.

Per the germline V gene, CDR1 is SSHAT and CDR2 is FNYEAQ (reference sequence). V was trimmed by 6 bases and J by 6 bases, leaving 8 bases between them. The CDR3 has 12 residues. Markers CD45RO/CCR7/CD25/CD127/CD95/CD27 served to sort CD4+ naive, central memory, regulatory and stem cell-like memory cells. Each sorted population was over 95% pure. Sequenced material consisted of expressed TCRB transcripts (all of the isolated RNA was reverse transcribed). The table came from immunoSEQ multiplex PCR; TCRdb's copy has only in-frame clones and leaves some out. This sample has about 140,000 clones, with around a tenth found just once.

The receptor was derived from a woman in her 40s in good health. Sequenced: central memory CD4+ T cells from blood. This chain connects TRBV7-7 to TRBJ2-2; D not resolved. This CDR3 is CASSRPAGELFF. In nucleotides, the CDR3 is TGTGCCAGCAGTCGTCCAGCCGGGGAGCTGTTTTTT.